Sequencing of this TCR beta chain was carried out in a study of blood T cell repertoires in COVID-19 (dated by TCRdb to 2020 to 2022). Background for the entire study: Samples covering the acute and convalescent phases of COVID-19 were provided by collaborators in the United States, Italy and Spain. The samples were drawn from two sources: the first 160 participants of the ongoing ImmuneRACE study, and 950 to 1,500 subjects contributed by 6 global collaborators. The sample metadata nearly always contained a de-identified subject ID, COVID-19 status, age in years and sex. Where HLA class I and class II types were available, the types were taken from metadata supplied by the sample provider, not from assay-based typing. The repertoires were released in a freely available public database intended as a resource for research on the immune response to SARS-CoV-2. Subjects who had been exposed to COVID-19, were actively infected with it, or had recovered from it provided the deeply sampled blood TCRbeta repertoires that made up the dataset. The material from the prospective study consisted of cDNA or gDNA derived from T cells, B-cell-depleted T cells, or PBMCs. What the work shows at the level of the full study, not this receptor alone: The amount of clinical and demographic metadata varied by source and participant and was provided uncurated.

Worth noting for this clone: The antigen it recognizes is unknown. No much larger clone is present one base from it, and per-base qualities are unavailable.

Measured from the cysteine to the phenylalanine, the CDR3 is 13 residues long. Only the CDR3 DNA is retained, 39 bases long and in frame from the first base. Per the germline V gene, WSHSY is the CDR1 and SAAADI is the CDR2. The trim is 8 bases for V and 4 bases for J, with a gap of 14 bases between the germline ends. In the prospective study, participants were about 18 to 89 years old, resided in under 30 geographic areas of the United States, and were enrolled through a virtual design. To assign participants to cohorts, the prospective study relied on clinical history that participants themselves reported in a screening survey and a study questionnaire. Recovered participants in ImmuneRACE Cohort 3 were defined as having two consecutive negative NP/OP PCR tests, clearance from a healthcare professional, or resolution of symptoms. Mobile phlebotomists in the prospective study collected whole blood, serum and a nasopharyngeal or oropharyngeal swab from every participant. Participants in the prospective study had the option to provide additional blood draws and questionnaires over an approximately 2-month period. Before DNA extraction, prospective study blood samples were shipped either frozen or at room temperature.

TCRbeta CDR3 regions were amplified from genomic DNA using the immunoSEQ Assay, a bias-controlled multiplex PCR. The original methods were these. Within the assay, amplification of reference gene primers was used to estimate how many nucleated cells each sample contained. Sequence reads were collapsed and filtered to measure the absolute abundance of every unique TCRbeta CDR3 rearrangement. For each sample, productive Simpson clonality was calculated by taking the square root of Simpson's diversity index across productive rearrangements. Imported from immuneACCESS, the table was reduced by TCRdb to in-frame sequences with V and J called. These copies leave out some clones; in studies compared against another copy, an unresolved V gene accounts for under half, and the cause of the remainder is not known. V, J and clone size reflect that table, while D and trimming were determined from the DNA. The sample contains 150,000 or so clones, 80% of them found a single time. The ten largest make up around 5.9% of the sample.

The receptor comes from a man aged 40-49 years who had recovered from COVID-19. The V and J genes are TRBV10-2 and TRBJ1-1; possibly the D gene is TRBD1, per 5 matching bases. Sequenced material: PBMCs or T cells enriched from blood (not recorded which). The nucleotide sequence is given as TGCGCCAGCTCACCCCTGGGGGGCACTGAAGCTTTCTTT. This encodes CASSPLGGTEAFF.